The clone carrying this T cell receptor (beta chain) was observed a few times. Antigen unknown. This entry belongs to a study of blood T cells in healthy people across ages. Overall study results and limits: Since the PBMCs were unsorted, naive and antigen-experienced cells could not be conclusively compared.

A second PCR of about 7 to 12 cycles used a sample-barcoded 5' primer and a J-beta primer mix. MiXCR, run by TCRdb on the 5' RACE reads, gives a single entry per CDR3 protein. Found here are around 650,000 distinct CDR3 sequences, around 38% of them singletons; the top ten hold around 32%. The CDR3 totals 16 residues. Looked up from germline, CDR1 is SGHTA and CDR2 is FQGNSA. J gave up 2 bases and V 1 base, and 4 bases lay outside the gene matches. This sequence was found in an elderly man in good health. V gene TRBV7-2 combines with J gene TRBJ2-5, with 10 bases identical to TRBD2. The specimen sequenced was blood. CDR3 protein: CASSLGSGGGQETQYF. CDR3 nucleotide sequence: TGTGCCAGCAGCTTAGGAAGCGGGGGGGGGCAAGAGACCCAGTACTTC.